A single T cell receptor beta chain is shown here with its context. Authors' processing steps: The authors estimated nucleated cell counts from reference gene primer amplification. Only in-frame clones appear in the TCRdb table, and some are missing; sequencing was by immunoSEQ multiplex PCR. V and J calls and clone size are those listed in that table; D and trimming were worked out from the DNA. The sample includes just over 250,000 clones, about 89% of them seen just once. This CDR3 is 13 amino acids long. V gave up 9 bases and J gave up 2 bases; unmatched junction bases: 4. The germline gives CDR1 LNHDA, CDR2 SQIVND (reference sequence). The source of the sample is a study of blood T cell repertoires in COVID-19.

The clonotype comes from a man aged 40-49 years who had recovered from COVID-19. The chain has TRBV19 and TRBJ1-5; 7 bases map to TRBD1. Sequencing used peripheral blood. The CDR3 nucleotides are TGTGCCAGCCGTGACAGGGGCAATCAGCCCCAGCATTTT. Amino acids: CASRDRGNQPQHF.